The clone carrying this T cell receptor (beta chain) was found many times. The target antigen is unknown. The sample comes from a study of T cell repertoires in cytomegalovirus infection. Turning to the study itself: A matching HLA type, together with CMV infection, was signaled by public TCR beta signatures. Overall study results and limits: Dominating the ex vivo response were TCR beta clonotypes that were CMV-specific and HLA-C-restricted.

The CDR3 consists of 16 residues. V lost 5 bases, J lost 4 bases, and 7 bases stayed unmatched. CDR1 and CDR2 from the germline V gene are LNHDA and SQIVND (reference sequence). In TCRdb, the reads were re-called with MiXCR into one record per CDR3 protein. This table holds around 250,000 distinct CDR3 sequences, over 15% found once. The sample comprised CD8+ T cells from PBMCs. The TCR comes from a human donor in good health (CMV status not recorded). Some clones in this sample may be carry-over from other donors' samples. The chain employs TRBV19 and TRBJ1-5; TRBD1 matches at 11 bases. CDR3 sequence reads: CASSDFGTGGNQPQHF. CDR3 coding DNA: TGTGCCAGTAGTGACTTCGGGACAGGGGGTAATCAGCCCCAGCATTTT.